This TCR beta chain was sequenced in a study of blood T cell repertoires in COVID-19. Recovery among Cohort 3 donors was established by two negative PCRs, clearance, or symptom resolution. Original processing notes: Reference gene primer amplification gave estimated nucleated cell counts. Sequencing was performed with immunoSEQ multiplex PCR; in TCRdb, only in-frame clones are kept and a portion is missing. The DNA gave D and trimming, while V, J and clone size come from that table. The table records 250,000 to 300,000 clones, about nine tenths of them present only once. The CDR3 consists of 16 residues. Germline V gene sequence: CDR1 ENHRY, CDR2 SYGVKD. The V and J ends lost 3 bases and 7 bases respectively, with 19 bases between them.

The specimen was PBMCs or T cells enriched from blood (not recorded which). This sequence joins TRBV10-3 and TRBJ2-1; possibly TRBD2 for D (6 bases). The clonotype comes from a man aged 18 to 30 who had recovered from COVID-19. In DNA, the CDR3 is TGTGCCATCAGTGACGGGGGAAATAAAGGCGGAAATGAGCAGTTCTTC. Its protein is CAISDGGNKGGNEQFF.